The rows below give T cell receptor beta chains drawn from one sample of a study of Ad26.COV2.S vaccination and SARS-CoV-2 variants. Using immunoSEQ multiplex PCR, the repertoire was profiled, and TCRdb retains in-frame clones only, with some absent. Altogether about half a million clones are present, nearly 90% being singletons, with the ten largest covering about 1.5%. The sample consisted of peripheral blood, taken in a trial of Ad26.COV2.S vaccine versus placebo. The receptors originated from a person aged 18 to 59 who received the Ad26.COV2.S COVID-19 vaccine or a placebo. CDR3s include the opening cysteine and the closing phenylalanine or tryptophan. The D gene is left open where the match is weak. Size is stated for part of the rows, as once, few or many counts, or as a class when the clone is expanded.

v_call: TRBV30; d_call: TRBD2; clone_size: .; j_call: TRBJ2-1; cdr3_nt: TGTGCCTCCTCGACTAGCGGGAGGTCGCGGTTCTTC; cdr3_aa: CASSTSGRSRFF
v_call: TRBV18; d_call: .; clone_size: .; j_call: TRBJ1-5; cdr3_nt: TGTGCCAGCTCACGTTCACGAGATCAGCCCCAGCATTTT; cdr3_aa: CASSRSRDQPQHF
v_call: TRBV5-1; d_call: TRBD2; clone_size: .; j_call: TRBJ2-5; cdr3_nt: TGCGCCAGCAGCTTGGGCGCGGCGGGGGGCGGCGAGACCCAGTACTTC; cdr3_aa: CASSLGAAGGGETQYF
v_call: TRBV4-2; d_call: .; clone_size: .; j_call: TRBJ2-7; cdr3_nt: TGTGCCAGCAGCCAAGCAGACGAAAGGTACGAGCAGTACTTC; cdr3_aa: CASSQADERYEQYF
v_call: TRBV6-5; d_call: .; clone_size: .; j_call: TRBJ2-3; cdr3_nt: TGTGCCAGCAGGACGGACAAAGGGCGCACAGATACGCAGTATTTT; cdr3_aa: CASRTDKGRTDTQYF
v_call: TRBV6-5; d_call: .; clone_size: .; j_call: TRBJ1-6; cdr3_nt: TGTGCCAGCAGCTCGGGACTTAAGCGGTCACCCCTCCACTTT; cdr3_aa: CASSSGLKRSPLHF
v_call: TRBV4-1; d_call: .; clone_size: .; j_call: TRBJ2-1; cdr3_nt: TGCGCCAGCAGCCATAGAATAGGGTACAATGAGCAGTTCTTC; cdr3_aa: CASSHRIGYNEQFF
v_call: TRBV4-3; d_call: TRBD1; clone_size: .; j_call: TRBJ1-2; cdr3_nt: TGCGCCAGCAGCCAAGTGGGGACAGGGACTTTTTACGGCTACACCTTC; cdr3_aa: CASSQVGTGTFYGYTF
v_call: TRBV4-1; d_call: .; clone_size: .; j_call: TRBJ2-5; cdr3_nt: TGCGCCAGCAGCCACCAAGGGGTTCGAGAGACCCAGTACTTC; cdr3_aa: CASSHQGVRETQYF
v_call: TRBV6-5; d_call: .; clone_size: .; j_call: TRBJ1-3; cdr3_nt: TGTGCCAGCAGTTCCACGGACGGGTTCGGAAACACCATATATTTT; cdr3_aa: CASSSTDGFGNTIYF
v_call: TRBV7-9; d_call: TRBD1; clone_size: .; j_call: TRBJ2-2; cdr3_nt: TGTGCCAGCAGCTTAGCTCGGGACAGGGATCCCGGGGAGCTGTTTTTT; cdr3_aa: CASSLARDRDPGELFF
v_call: TRBV4-1; d_call: .; clone_size: .; j_call: TRBJ2-5; cdr3_nt: TGCGCCAGCAGCCAAGATCCTAGGGGCGAGACCCAGTACTTC; cdr3_aa: CASSQDPRGETQYF
v_call: TRBV2; d_call: TRBD2; clone_size: .; j_call: TRBJ2-3; cdr3_nt: TGTGCCAGCAGTGATTTGGCCGTTAGTAGCGGGGGGTCTAGCACAGATACGCAGTATTTT; cdr3_aa: CASSDLAVSSGGSSTDTQYF
v_call: TRBV7-8; d_call: .; clone_size: .; j_call: TRBJ2-1; cdr3_nt: TGTGCCAGCAGCCTTAGCAGTGAGCAGTTCTTC; cdr3_aa: CASSLSSEQFF
v_call: TRBV6-5; d_call: .; clone_size: .; j_call: TRBJ2-1; cdr3_nt: TGTGCCAGCAGTTACTATGGGGGTTACAATGAGCAGTTCTTC; cdr3_aa: CASSYYGGYNEQFF
v_call: TRBV3-1/TRBV3-2; d_call: .; clone_size: .; j_call: TRBJ2-5; cdr3_nt: TGTGCCAGCAGCCAACCCCCTGGGGAGACCCAGTACTTC; cdr3_aa: CASSQPPGETQYF
v_call: TRBV5-1; d_call: .; clone_size: .; j_call: TRBJ1-6; cdr3_nt: TGCGCCAGCAGCTCCTCCGGGCTGAATAATTCACCCCTCCACTTT; cdr3_aa: CASSSSGLNNSPLHF
v_call: TRBV10-2; d_call: .; clone_size: .; j_call: TRBJ2-5; cdr3_nt: TGCGCCAGCGGTCTGAGGAGCGGCGTTAAGACCCAGTACTTC; cdr3_aa: CASGLRSGVKTQYF
v_call: TRBV5-4; d_call: .; clone_size: .; j_call: TRBJ2-1; cdr3_nt: TGTGCCAGCAGCTTGGGGACACAATCCTACAATGAGCAGTTCTTC; cdr3_aa: CASSLGTQSYNEQFF
v_call: TRBV6-6; d_call: .; clone_size: .; j_call: TRBJ2-7; cdr3_nt: TGTGCCAGCAGTTACCCCTGGGCAGAAATCATCGAGCAGTACTTC; cdr3_aa: CASSYPWAEIIEQYF
v_call: TRBV28; d_call: TRBD1; clone_size: once; j_call: TRBJ2-7; cdr3_nt: TGTGCCAGCAGTTTATACCAGGAGGACAGGTGGGCGGTGGAGCAGTACTTC; cdr3_aa: CASSLYQEDRWAVEQYF
v_call: TRBV6-1; d_call: TRBD1; clone_size: .; j_call: TRBJ1-2; cdr3_nt: TGTGCCAGCAGTGAAGCGCAGACAGGGGGGTACTATGGCTACACCTTC; cdr3_aa: CASSEAQTGGYYGYTF
v_call: TRBV6-5; d_call: .; clone_size: .; j_call: TRBJ1-4; cdr3_nt: TGTGCCAGCAGTTACGGGGACGGCTTTGAAAAACTGTTTTTT; cdr3_aa: CASSYGDGFEKLFF
v_call: TRBV6-6; d_call: .; clone_size: .; j_call: TRBJ1-6; cdr3_nt: TGTGCCAGCAGTTACGGGGGGGAATCACCCCTCCACTTT; cdr3_aa: CASSYGGESPLHF
v_call: TRBV9; d_call: .; clone_size: .; j_call: TRBJ1-5; cdr3_nt: TGTGCCAGCAGCGTAGCCGCTAATCAGCCCCAGCATTTT; cdr3_aa: CASSVAANQPQHF